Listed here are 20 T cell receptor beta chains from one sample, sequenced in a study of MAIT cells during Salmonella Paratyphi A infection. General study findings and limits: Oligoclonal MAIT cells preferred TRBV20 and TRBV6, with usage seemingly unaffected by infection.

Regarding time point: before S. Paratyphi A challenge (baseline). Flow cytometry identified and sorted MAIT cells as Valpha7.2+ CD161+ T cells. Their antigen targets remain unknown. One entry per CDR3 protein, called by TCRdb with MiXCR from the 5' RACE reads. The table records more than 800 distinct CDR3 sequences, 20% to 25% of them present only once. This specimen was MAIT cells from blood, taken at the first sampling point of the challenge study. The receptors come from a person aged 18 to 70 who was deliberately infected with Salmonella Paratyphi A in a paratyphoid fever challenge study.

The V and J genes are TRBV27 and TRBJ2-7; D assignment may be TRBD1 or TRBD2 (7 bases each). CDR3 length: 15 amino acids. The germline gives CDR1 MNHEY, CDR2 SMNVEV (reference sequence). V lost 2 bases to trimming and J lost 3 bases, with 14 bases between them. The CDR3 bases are TGTGCCAGCAGTTTAGGGCAGGGGGGGATCTACGAGCAGTACTTC. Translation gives CASSLGQGGIYEQYF.

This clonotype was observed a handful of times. The CDR3 nucleotides read TGTGCCAGCAGTTACTCCGCGGGCGACACCGGGGAGCTGTTTTTT. Protein sequence: CASSYSAGDTGELFF. The chain is built from TRBV6-2 or TRBV6-3 and TRBJ2-2; D might be TRBD2 (5 bases). The CDR3 sequence is 15 residues long. V lost 0 bases to trimming and J lost 3 bases, with 8 bases between them. CDR1 is MNHEY, CDR2 SVGEGT, per germline.

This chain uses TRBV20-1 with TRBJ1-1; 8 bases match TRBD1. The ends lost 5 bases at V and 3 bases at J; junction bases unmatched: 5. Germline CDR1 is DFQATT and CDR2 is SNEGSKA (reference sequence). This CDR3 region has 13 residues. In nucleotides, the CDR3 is TGCAGTGCTCTCGAGGACAGGGACACTGAAGCTTTCTTT. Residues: CSALEDRDTEAFF.

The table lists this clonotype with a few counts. This CDR3 is CASSDTGTSGANVLTF. The DNA for the CDR3 is TGTGCCAGCAGTGATACAGGTACCTCTGGGGCCAACGTCCTGACTTTC. The chain has TRBV6-1 and TRBJ2-6; D possibly corresponds to TRBD1 (5 bases). The CDR3 consists of 16 residues. Germline assignment: CDR1 MNHNS and CDR2 SASEGT. Trimming took 3 bases from V and 0 from J, leaving 9 bases between them.

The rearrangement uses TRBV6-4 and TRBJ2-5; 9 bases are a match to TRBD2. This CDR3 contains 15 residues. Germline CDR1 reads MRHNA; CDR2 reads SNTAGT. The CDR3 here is CARDLRGGDKETQYF. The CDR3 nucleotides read TGTGCTAGAGATCTGCGGGGGGGGGATAAAGAGACCCAGTACTTC.

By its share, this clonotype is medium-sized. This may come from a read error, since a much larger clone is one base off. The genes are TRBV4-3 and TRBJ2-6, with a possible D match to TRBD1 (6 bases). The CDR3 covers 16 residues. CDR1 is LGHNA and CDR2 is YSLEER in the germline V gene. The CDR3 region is CASSQETGSGTNVLTF. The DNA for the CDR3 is TGCGCCAGCAGCCAAGAGACAGGCTCTGGGACCAACGTCCTGACTTTC.

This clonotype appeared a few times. CDR3: CASSPGQGNTGELFF. DNA of the CDR3: TGTGCCAGCAGTCCCGGACAGGGAAACACCGGGGAGCTGTTTTTT. This chain uses TRBV6-4 with TRBJ2-2; 8 positions match TRBD1. V gave up 5 bases and J gave up 2 bases; unmatched junction bases: 4. The CDR3 consists of 15 residues. Germline V gene lookup returns CDR1 MRHNA and CDR2 SNTAGT.

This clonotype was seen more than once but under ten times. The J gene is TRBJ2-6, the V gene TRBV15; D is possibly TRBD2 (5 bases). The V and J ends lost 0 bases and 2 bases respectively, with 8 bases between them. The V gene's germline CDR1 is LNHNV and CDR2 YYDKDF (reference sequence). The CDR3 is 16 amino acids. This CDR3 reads CATSRESGTGANVLTF. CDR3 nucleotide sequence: TGTGCCACCAGCAGAGAGTCGGGGACTGGGGCCAACGTCCTGACTTTC. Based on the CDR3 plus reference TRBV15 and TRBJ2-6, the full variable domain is DAMVIQNPRYQVTQFGKPVTLSCSQTLNHNVMYWYQQKSSQAPKLLFHYYDKDFNNEADTPDNFQSRRPNTSFCFLDIRSPGLGDTAMYLCATSRESGTGANVLTFGAGSRLTVL.

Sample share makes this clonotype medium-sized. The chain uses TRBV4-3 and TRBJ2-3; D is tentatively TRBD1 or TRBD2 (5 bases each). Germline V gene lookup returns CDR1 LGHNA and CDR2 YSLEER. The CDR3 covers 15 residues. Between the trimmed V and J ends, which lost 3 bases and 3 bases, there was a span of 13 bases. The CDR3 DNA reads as TGCGCCAGCAGCCAGACACTCGAGGGGACAGATACGCAGTATTTT. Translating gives CASSQTLEGTDTQYF.

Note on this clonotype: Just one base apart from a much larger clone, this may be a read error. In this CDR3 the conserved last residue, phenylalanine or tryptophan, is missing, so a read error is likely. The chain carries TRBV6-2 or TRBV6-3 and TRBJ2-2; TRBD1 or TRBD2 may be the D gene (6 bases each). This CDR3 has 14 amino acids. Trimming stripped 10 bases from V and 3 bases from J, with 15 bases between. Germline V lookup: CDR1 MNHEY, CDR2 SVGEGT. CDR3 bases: TGTGCCACCAGCACGGGGGCAGACACCGGGGAGCTGTTTTGT. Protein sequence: CATSTGADTGELFC.

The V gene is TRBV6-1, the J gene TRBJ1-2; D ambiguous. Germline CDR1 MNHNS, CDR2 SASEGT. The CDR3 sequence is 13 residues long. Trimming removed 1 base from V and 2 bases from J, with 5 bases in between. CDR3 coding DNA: TGTGCCAGCAGTGAAGGAGAGAACTATGGCTACACCTTC. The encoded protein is CASSEGENYGYTF.

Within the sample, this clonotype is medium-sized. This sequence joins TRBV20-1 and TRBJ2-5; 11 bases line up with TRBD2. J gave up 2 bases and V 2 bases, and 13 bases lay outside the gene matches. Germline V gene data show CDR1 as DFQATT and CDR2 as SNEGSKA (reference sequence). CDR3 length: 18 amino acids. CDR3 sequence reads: CSARSLTSGKNIQETQYF. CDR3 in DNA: TGCAGTGCTAGAAGTCTGACTAGCGGGAAAAATATTCAAGAGACCCAGTACTTC.

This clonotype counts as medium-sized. This CDR3 reads CASSIGDRDEQYF. For the CDR3, the DNA is TGTGCCAGCAGCATAGGGGACAGGGACGAGCAGTACTTC. V is TRBV7-2 and J is TRBJ2-7, with TRBD1 matching 9 bases. V was clipped by 5 bases and J by 5 bases; unmatched bases: 4. This CDR3 comprises 13 residues. Germline CDR1 and CDR2: SGHTA and FQGNSA.

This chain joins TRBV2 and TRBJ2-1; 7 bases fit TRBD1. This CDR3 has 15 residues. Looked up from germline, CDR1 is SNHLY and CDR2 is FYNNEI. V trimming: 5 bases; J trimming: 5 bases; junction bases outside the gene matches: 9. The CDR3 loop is CASSSPGQRNNEQFF. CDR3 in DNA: TGTGCCAGCAGTTCTCCGGGACAGAGAAACAATGAGCAGTTCTTC.

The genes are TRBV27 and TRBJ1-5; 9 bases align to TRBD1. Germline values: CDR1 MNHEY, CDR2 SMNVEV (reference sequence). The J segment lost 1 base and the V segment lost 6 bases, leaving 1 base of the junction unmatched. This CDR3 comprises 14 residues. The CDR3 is CASRGTGSNQPQHF. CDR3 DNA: TGTGCCAGCAGAGGGACAGGGAGCAATCAGCCCCAGCATTTT.

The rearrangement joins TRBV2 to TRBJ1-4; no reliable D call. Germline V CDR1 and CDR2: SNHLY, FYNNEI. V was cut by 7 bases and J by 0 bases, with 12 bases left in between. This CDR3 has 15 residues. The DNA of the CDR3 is TGTGCCAGCAAATCGGGATCCACAACTAATGAAAAACTGTTTTTT. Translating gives CASKSGSTTNEKLFF.

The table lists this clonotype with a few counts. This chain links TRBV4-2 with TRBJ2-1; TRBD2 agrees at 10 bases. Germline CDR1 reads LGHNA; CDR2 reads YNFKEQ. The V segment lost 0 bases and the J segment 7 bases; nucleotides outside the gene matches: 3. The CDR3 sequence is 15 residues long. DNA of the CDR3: TGTGCCAGCAGCCAAGATGAGACTAGCGGGAATGAGCAGTTCTTC. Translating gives CASSQDETSGNEQFF.

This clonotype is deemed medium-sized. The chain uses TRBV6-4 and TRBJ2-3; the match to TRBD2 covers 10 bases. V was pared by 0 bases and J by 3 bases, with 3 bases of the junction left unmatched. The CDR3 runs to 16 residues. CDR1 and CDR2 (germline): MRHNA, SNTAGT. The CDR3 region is CASSDSSGGATDTQYF. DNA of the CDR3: TGTGCCAGCAGTGACTCGAGCGGGGGGGCGACAGATACGCAGTATTTT.

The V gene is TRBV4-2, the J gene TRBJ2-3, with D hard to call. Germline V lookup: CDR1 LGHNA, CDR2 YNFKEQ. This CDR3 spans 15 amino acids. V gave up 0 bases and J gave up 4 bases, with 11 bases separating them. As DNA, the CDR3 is TGTGCCAGCAGCCAAGATGGGCTAGTTGCAGATACGCAGTATTTT. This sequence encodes CASSQDGLVADTQYF.

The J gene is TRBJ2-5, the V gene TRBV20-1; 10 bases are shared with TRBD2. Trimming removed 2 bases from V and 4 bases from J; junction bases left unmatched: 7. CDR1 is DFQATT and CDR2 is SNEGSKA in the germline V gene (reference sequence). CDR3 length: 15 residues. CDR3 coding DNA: TGCAGTGCTAGAACCGGGACTAGCGCGACAGAGACCCAGTACTTC. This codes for CSARTGTSATETQYF.